What follows describes a single T cell receptor (beta chain). This CDR3 has 14 amino acids. The germline gives CDR1 LGHNA, CDR2 YSLEER. Trimming removed 1 base from V and 6 bases from J, with 9 bases in between. Sequencing used immunoSEQ multiplex PCR; TCRdb keeps in-frame clones, though not all of them. The repertoire holds 83,000 or so clones, with about nine tenths as singletons. Healthy donors had no documented immune events, such as infections, while sampled. These data are taken from a study of identifying expanded T cells in peripheral blood. This TCR derives from a person aged 18-69 years in good health. Sequenced: blood. The chain uses TRBV4-3 and TRBJ2-2; no firm D call. Here the CDR3 reads CASSQGFPSGELFF. The CDR3 DNA is TGCGCCAGCAGCCAAGGTTTCCCTTCCGGGGAGCTGTTTTTT.